Each of the 30 T cell receptor beta chains below was sequenced from the same sample in a study of vaccination and CD4 T cells after COVID-19. Treatment: approximately 9-day PBMC culture with coronavirus spike peptide pools or control peptides (ViraFEST assay). No antigen has been identified for these receptors. Oncomine TCR Beta short-read sequencing was applied to DNA from cultured CD4+ T cells. TCRdb called the PCR reads again in MiXCR, with one record for every CDR3 protein. The sample lists approximately 20,000 distinct CDR3 sequences; around 55% were seen once. The source material was CD4+ T cells from blood, cultured in vitro. Source of these receptors: a human donor who had recovered from COVID-19.

This clonotype was detected a few times. This chain links TRBV20-1 with TRBJ2-3; the D gene is possibly TRBD2 (6 bases). V was pared by 8 bases and J by 1 base, with 13 bases between. The germline gives CDR1 DFQATT, CDR2 SNEGSKA (reference sequence). The CDR3 length is 13 residues. The CDR3 sequence: CSHLAVGTDTQYF. The CDR3 DNA is TGCAGTCATTTAGCGGTTGGCACAGATACGCAGTATTTT.

This chain uses TRBV7-8 with TRBJ2-2, with D maybe TRBD2 (5 bases). Deletions cut 4 bases from V and 1 base from J, with 10 bases between. Per germline, CDR1 SGHVS and CDR2 FQNEAQ. The CDR3 contains 15 residues. CDR3 in amino acids: CASSSQAGNTGELFF. The CDR3 nucleotides are TGTGCCAGCAGCTCCCAGGCGGGGAACACCGGGGAGCTGTTTTTT.

The CDR3 loop is CSALPAGYITRVTQYF. CDR3 in DNA: TGCAGTGCCCTCCCCGCAGGCTACATAACACGGGTTACGCAGTATTTT. The rearrangement uses TRBV20-1 and TRBJ2-3; D gene uncertain. The CDR3 has 16 amino acids. V was pared by 6 bases and J by 8 bases, with 27 bases between. Looked up from germline, CDR1 is DFQATT and CDR2 is SNEGSKA (reference sequence).

J is TRBJ2-3 and V is TRBV27; either TRBD1 or TRBD2 may fit D (6 bases each). V lost 3 bases and J lost 5, with 12 bases in between. CDR3 size: 14 residues. Germline CDR1 and CDR2: MNHEY and SMNVEV (reference sequence). This CDR3 is CASSFYREVDTQYF. Here the CDR3 DNA reads TGTGCCAGCAGTTTTTACAGGGAGGTAGATACGCAGTATTTT.

V gene TRBV7-2 combines with J gene TRBJ2-7; 9 nucleotides agree with TRBD1. This CDR3 is built from 15 residues. V trimming: 5 bases; J trimming: 5 bases; junction bases outside the gene matches: 10. Germline values: CDR1 SGHTA, CDR2 FQGNSA. Written as DNA, the CDR3 is TGTGCCAGCAGCCATCCGGGACAGGGACGCCACGAGCAGTACTTC. This encodes CASSHPGQGRHEQYF.

V and J are TRBV3-1 and TRBJ2-2; possibly TRBD2 for D (5 bases). Germline loops: CDR1 LGHDT, CDR2 YNNKEL (reference sequence). The CDR3 contains 14 residues. Trimming pared 7 bases from V and 7 bases from J, leaving 16 bases between. CDR3 protein: CASIREGHGGELFF. CDR3 coding DNA: TGTGCCAGCATCCGAGAGGGCCATGGCGGGGAGCTGTTTTTT.

This clonotype was detected a few times. This chain links TRBV5-6 with TRBJ2-7; 7 bases map to TRBD1. This CDR3 spans 13 amino acids. V lost 2 bases to trimming and J lost 6 bases; unmatched junction nucleotides: 5. Looked up from germline, CDR1 is SGHDT and CDR2 is YYEEEE. This CDR3 is CASSFTGVSEQYF. The CDR3 region has the DNA TGTGCCAGCAGCTTTACAGGGGTTTCCGAGCAGTACTTC.

The chain links TRBV19 to TRBJ1-1; D call uncertain. The V end was cut by 0 bases, the J end by 1 base, with 3 bases between. This CDR3 comprises 13 residues. Looked up from germline, CDR1 is LNHDA and CDR2 is SQIVND (reference sequence). The CDR3 coding sequence is TGTGCCAGTAGTATAGAACAGAACACTGAAGCTTTCTTT. Translation: CASSIEQNTEAFF.

The rearrangement uses TRBV5-1 and TRBJ1-3; D is perhaps TRBD1 (6 bases). This CDR3 is built from 16 residues. V was shortened by 4 bases and J by 1 base, with 15 bases between the two germline ends. Germline V gene sequence: CDR1 SGHRS, CDR2 YFSETQ. The CDR3 loop reads CASSPTNRVSGNTIYF. The CDR3 DNA reads TGCGCCAGCAGCCCAACCAACAGGGTTTCTGGAAACACCATATATTTT. Full variable domain (remainder filled in from reference TRBV5-1 and TRBJ1-3): KAGVTQTPRYLIKTRGQQVTLSCSPISGHRSVSWYQQTPGQGLQFLFEYFSETQRNKGNFPGRFSGRQFSNSRSEMNVSTLELGDSALYLCASSPTNRVSGNTIYFGEGSWLTVV.

A few counts support this clonotype. This chain uses TRBV28 with TRBJ1-2; tentatively, D is TRBD1 (6 bases). Germline lookup yields CDR1 MDHEN and CDR2 SYDVKM. The length of the CDR3 is 12 residues. Trimming took 8 bases from V and 1 from J, leaving 8 bases between them. The CDR3 region has the DNA TGTGCCAGCCGGGACAATAACTATGGCTACACCTTC. Its translation is CASRDNNYGYTF.

This clonotype has a handful of counts. This chain links TRBV7-2 with TRBJ2-1; D is perhaps TRBD1 or TRBD2 (5 bases each). Germline assignment: CDR1 SGHTA and CDR2 FQGNSA. The CDR3 loop spans 15 amino acids. Trimming removed 2 bases at V and 2 bases at J, with 10 bases between. For the CDR3, the DNA is TGTGCCAGCAGCTTATCTACGGGGCCCTACAATGAGCAGTTCTTC. It specifies CASSLSTGPYNEQFF.

The chain is built from TRBV12-3 or TRBV12-4 and TRBJ1-2, with D perhaps matching TRBD1 (6 bases). Trimming removed 4 bases at V and 4 bases at J, with 7 bases between. This CDR3 region has 12 residues. DNA for the CDR3: TGTGCCAGCAGTTGGACAGTCTATGGCTACACCTTC. Its protein is CASSWTVYGYTF.

The V gene is TRBV6-1, the J gene TRBJ1-2; tentative D call: TRBD1 (6 bases). This CDR3 spans 15 amino acids. V was shortened by 7 bases and J by 12 bases, with 27 bases between the two germline ends. Germline CDR1 and CDR2: MNHNS and SASEGT. The CDR3 spells CASTRDLGGSRGHTF. The CDR3 DNA is TGTGCCAGCACCAGAGATTTGGGGGGCTCGAGGGGCCACACCTTC.

The chain recombines TRBV19 with TRBJ1-1; 12 nucleotides agree with TRBD1. CDR3 size: 15 residues. Germline V gene lookup returns CDR1 LNHDA and CDR2 SQIVND (reference sequence). After removal of 2 bases from V and 7 bases from J, the junction contained 5 bases not matched to a gene. The CDR3: CASSIWGQGAGEAFF. For the CDR3, the DNA is TGTGCCAGTAGTATATGGGGACAGGGGGCCGGTGAAGCTTTCTTT.

The chain couples TRBV6-1 to TRBJ1-6; D is unresolved. Between the trimmed V and J ends, which lost 6 bases and 9 bases, there was a span of 9 bases. CDR1 is MNHNS, CDR2 SASEGT, per germline. The CDR3 spans 12 residues. CDR3 nucleotides: TGTGCCAGCAGCCCGCCCGGTTCACCCCTCCACTTT. This gives the protein CASSPPGSPLHF.

This rearrangement joins TRBV30 to TRBJ2-1; TRBD2 matches at 8 bases. Unmatched junction bases numbered 4, after V lost 1 base and J lost 5 bases. This CDR3 is built from 14 residues. Germline V gives CDR1 GTSNPN, CDR2 SVGIG (reference sequence). This CDR3 is CAWSGGRLDNEQFF. The CDR3 nucleotides read TGTGCCTGGAGTGGCGGGAGGCTTGACAATGAGCAGTTCTTC.

This chain uses TRBV28 with TRBJ1-1; D might be TRBD1 (5 bases). Per the germline V gene, CDR1 is MDHEN and CDR2 is SYDVKM. V lost 6 bases to trimming and J lost 10 bases, with 21 bases between them. CDR3 length: 14 residues. The chain's CDR3 is CASSPQSGGIRAFF. The CDR3 nucleotides are TGTGCCAGCAGCCCCCAGTCGGGGGGGATCCGAGCTTTCTTT.

The chain uses TRBV28 and TRBJ2-3; TRBD2 matches 8 bases. The CDR3 extends over 14 amino acids. Germline lookup yields CDR1 MDHEN and CDR2 SYDVKM. J was trimmed by 8 bases and V by 6 bases; bases with no gene match: 10. CDR3: CASRLGGRLSTQYF. CDR3 sequence (DNA): TGTGCCAGCAGGCTCGGCGGGAGGCTCTCTACGCAGTATTTT. Complete variable domain (other parts from reference TRBV28 and TRBJ2-3): DVKVTQSSRYLVKRTGEKVFLECVQDMDHENMFWYRQDPGLGLRLIYFSYDVKMKEKGDIPEGYSVSREKKERFSLILESASTNQTSMYLCASRLGGRLSTQYFGPGTRLTVL.

The J gene is TRBJ2-7, the V gene TRBV28; TRBD1 is a possible D gene (5 bases). Germline V CDR1 and CDR2: MDHEN, SYDVKM. The CDR3 runs to 12 residues. The CDR3: CATDSSFYEQYF. In DNA form, the CDR3 reads TGTGCTACCGACAGCAGTTTCTACGAGCAGTACTTC. Full variable domain (missing parts from reference TRBV28 and TRBJ2-7): DVKVTQSSRYLVKRTGEKVFLECVQDMDHENMFWYRQDPGLGLRLIYFSYDVKMKEKGDIPEGYSVSREKKERFSLILESASTNQTSMYLCATDSSFYEQYFGPGTRLTVT.

The chain recombines TRBV7-2 with TRBJ2-5; 8 bases match TRBD2. The V and J ends lost 5 bases and 4 bases, in that order; junction bases with no gene match: 6. The CDR3 has 14 amino acids. The germline gives CDR1 SGHTA, CDR2 FQGNSA. The CDR3 nucleotides read TGTGCCAGCAGCATTGGACTAGCCGTAGAGACCCAGTACTTC. It specifies CASSIGLAVETQYF. Full variable domain (remainder filled in from reference TRBV7-2 and TRBJ2-5): GAGVSQSPSNKVTEKGKDVELRCDPISGHTALYWYRQSLGQGLEFLIYFQGNSAPDKSGLPSDRFSAERTGGSVSTLTIQRTQQEDSAVYLCASSIGLAVETQYFGPGTRLLVL.

This chain connects TRBV29-1 to TRBJ1-5; 9 positions match TRBD1. The CDR3 runs 14 residues. The J segment lost 5 bases and the V segment lost 4 bases, leaving 6 bases of the junction unmatched. The V gene's germline CDR1 is SQVTM and CDR2 ANQGSEA. The CDR3 bases are TGCAGCGTTGCTTCCGGACAGGGGTATCAGCCCCAGCATTTT. This gives the protein CSVASGQGYQPQHF.

This sequence joins TRBV12-2 and TRBJ2-5; the table gives TRBD1 as D, unverified against the DNA. TRBV12-2 is a pseudogene segment. The CDR3 extends over 15 amino acids. For the CDR3, the DNA is TGTGCAAGTCGCTTACTCTCTGGTAGCCCAGGGTCCCAGTACTTC. Its translation: CASRLLSGSPGSQYF.

This rearrangement joins TRBV7-3 to TRBJ1-1; tentatively, D is TRBD1 (5 bases). Trimming pared 3 bases from V and 5 bases from J, leaving 10 bases between. CDR1 is SGHTA and CDR2 is FQGTGA in the germline V gene. CDR3 length: 13 amino acids. For the CDR3, the DNA is TGTGCCAGCAGCTTCCCGGGACGGACTGAAGCTTTCTTT. Protein sequence: CASSFPGRTEAFF.

V is TRBV28 and J is TRBJ1-1; perhaps TRBD1 as D (5 bases). Germline V gene data show CDR1 as MDHEN and CDR2 as SYDVKM. V lost 4 bases and J 11 bases, leaving 20 bases between the germline ends. The CDR3 runs 14 residues. Written as DNA, the CDR3 is TGTGCCAGCAGTTCCCACGGGGGACTCGGAACGGCTTTCTTT. Amino acid sequence: CASSSHGGLGTAFF.

The chain couples TRBV7-9 to TRBJ1-6; tentative D call: TRBD1 (6 bases). With 7 bases removed from V and 7 bases from J, the gap between germline ends came to 17 bases. CDR1 SEHNR and CDR2 FQNEAQ come from the germline V gene (reference sequence). CDR3 size: 15 residues. The CDR3 DNA reads TGTGCCAGCAATAGCGCAGGGGCGGAGAATTCACCCCTCCACTTT. Translation: CASNSAGAENSPLHF.

The chain recombines TRBV28 with TRBJ1-5; weak D call: TRBD1 (5 bases). This CDR3 contains 16 residues. Trimming left V 5 bases short and J 0 bases short, with 14 bases between. Germline V gene lookup returns CDR1 MDHEN and CDR2 SYDVKM. CDR3 sequence reads: CASSVPGRISNQPQHF. CDR3 nucleotides: TGTGCCAGCAGTGTCCCGGGACGTATTAGCAATCAGCCCCAGCATTTT.

The chain has TRBV30 and TRBJ2-1; D remains ambiguous. The V and J ends lost 4 bases and 6 bases respectively, with 16 bases between them. Germline V lookup: CDR1 GTSNPN, CDR2 SVGIG (reference sequence). This CDR3 comprises 14 residues. CDR3 sequence reads: CAWNGISVGNEQFF. The CDR3 nucleotides read TGTGCCTGGAACGGAATTAGTGTAGGCAATGAGCAGTTCTTC.

The chain recombines TRBV12-3 or TRBV12-4 with TRBJ1-2; unclear D gene. The CDR3 covers 13 residues. V lost 0 bases, J lost 8 bases, and 10 bases lay in between. The CDR3 DNA follows: TGTGCCAGCAGTTTAGCGGTAGCCAAGGGCTACACCTTC. Its protein is CASSLAVAKGYTF.

The chain couples TRBV20-1 to TRBJ2-7; 9 bases fit TRBD1. The germline V gene has CDR1 DFQATT and CDR2 SNEGSKA (reference sequence). CDR3 length: 18 amino acids. J lost 3 bases, V lost 5 bases, and 20 bases had no gene match. CDR3 nucleotide sequence: TGCAGTGCTGGCCCCCGGGACAGGGATAAGCCGATGGGCTACGAGCAGTACTTC. It translates to CSAGPRDRDKPMGYEQYF.

The rearrangement joins TRBV19 to TRBJ1-1; TRBD1 matches at 9 bases. Germline V gene lookup returns CDR1 LNHDA and CDR2 SQIVND (reference sequence). V was clipped by 5 bases and J by 2 bases; unmatched bases: 12. CDR3 length equals 17 residues. The CDR3 nucleotides read TGTGCCAGTAGTTCGCCGGGTAGGGGACAGGGAAACACTGAAGCTTTCTTT. Residues: CASSSPGRGQGNTEAFF.